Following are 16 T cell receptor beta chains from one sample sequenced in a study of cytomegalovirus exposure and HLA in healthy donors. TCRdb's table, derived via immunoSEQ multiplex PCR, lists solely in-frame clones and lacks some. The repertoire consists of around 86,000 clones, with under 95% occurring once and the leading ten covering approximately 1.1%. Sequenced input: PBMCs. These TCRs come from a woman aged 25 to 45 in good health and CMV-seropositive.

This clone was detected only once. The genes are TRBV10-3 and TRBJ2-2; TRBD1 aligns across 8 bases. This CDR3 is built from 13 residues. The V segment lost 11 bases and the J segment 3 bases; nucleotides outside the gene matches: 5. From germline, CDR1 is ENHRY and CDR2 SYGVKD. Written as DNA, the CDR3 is TGTGCCTCACAGGGGGAGTACACCGGGGAGCTGTTTTTT. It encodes CASQGEYTGELFF.

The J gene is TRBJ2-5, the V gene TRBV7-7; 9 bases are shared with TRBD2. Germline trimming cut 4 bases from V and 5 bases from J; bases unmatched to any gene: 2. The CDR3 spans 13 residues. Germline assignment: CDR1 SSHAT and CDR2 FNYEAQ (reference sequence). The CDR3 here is CASSSSGMETQYF. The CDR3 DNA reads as TGTGCCAGCAGCTCTAGCGGGATGGAGACCCAGTACTTC.

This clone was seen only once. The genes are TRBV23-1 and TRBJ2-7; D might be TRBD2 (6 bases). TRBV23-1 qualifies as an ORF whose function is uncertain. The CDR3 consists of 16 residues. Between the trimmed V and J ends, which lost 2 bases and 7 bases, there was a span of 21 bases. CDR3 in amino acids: CASSQHQGGTKLEQYF. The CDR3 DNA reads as TGCGCCAGCAGTCAACATCAAGGAGGGACGAAATTAGAGCAGTACTTC.

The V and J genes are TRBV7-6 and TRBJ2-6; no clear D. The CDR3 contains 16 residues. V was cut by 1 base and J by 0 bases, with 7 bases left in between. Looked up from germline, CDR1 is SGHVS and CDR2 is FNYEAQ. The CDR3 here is CASSLGHGSGANVLTF. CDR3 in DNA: TGTGCCAGCAGCTTAGGTCACGGCTCTGGGGCCAACGTCCTGACTTTC.

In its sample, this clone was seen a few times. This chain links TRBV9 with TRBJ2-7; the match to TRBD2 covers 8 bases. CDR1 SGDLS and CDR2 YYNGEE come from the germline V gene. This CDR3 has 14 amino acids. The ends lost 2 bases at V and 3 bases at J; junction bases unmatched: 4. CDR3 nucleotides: TGTGCCAGCAGCGTGAACGCGGGAGGCTACGAGCAGTACTTC. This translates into CASSVNAGGYEQYF.

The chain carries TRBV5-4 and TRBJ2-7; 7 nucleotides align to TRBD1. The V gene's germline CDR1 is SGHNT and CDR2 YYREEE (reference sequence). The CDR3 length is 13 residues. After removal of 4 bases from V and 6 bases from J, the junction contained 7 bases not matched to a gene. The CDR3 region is CASSPGQVGEQYF. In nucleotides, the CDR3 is TGTGCCAGCAGCCCCGGACAGGTCGGCGAGCAGTACTTC.

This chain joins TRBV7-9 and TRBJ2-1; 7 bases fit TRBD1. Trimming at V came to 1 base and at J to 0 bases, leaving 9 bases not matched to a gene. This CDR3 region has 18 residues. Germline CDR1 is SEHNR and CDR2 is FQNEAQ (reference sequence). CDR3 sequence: CASSLVVTGTDSYNEQFF. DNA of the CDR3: TGTGCCAGCAGCTTAGTAGTCACCGGGACAGACTCCTACAATGAGCAGTTCTTC.

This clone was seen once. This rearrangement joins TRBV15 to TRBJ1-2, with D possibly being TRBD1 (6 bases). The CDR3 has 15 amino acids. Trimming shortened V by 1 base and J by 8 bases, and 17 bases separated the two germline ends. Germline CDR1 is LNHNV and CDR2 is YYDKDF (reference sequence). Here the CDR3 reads CATSRGLRQDWGYTF. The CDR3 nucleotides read TGTGCCACCAGCAGAGGCCTGCGACAGGATTGGGGCTACACCTTC.

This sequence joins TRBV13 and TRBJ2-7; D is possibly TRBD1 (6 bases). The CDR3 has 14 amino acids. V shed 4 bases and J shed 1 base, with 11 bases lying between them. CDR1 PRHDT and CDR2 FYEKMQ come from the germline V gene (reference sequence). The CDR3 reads CASSSNRVSYEQYF. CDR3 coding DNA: TGTGCCAGCAGCTCGAACAGGGTGTCCTACGAGCAGTACTTC.

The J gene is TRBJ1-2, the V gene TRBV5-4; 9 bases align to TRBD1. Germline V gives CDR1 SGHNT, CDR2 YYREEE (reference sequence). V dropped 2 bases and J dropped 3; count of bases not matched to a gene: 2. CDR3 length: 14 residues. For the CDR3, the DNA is TGTGCCAGCAGCTTTAGGACAGGGGACTATGGCTACACCTTC. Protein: CASSFRTGDYGYTF.

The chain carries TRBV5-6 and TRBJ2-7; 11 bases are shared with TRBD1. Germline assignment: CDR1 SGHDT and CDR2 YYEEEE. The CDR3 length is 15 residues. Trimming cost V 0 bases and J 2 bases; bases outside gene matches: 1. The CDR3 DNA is TGTGCCAGCAGCTTGGGGGACAGGGGGGCCTACGAGCAGTACTTC. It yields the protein CASSLGDRGAYEQYF.

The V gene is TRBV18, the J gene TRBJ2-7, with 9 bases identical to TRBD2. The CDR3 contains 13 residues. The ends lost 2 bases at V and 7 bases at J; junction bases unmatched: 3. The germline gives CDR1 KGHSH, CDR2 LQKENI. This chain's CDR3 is CASSPELAGEQYF. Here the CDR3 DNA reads TGTGCCAGCTCACCAGAACTAGCGGGTGAGCAGTACTTC.

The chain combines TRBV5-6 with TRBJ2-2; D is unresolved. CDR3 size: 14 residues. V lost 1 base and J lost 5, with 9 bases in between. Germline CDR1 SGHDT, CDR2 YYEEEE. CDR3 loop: CASSLQMKTGELFF. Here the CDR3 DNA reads TGTGCCAGCAGCTTGCAGATGAAGACCGGGGAGCTGTTTTTT.

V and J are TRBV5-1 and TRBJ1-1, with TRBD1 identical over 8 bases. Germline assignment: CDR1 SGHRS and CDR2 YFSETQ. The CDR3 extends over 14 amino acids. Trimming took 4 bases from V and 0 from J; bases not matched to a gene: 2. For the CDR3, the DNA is TGCGCCAGCAGCACGGACAGGGTGAACACTGAAGCTTTCTTT. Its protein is CASSTDRVNTEAFF.

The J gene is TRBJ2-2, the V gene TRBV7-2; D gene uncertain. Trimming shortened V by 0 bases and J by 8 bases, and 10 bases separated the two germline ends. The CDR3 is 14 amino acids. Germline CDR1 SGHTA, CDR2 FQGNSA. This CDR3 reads CASSLALSGGELFF. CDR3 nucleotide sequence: TGTGCCAGCAGCTTAGCACTCTCCGGGGGGGAGCTGTTTTTT.

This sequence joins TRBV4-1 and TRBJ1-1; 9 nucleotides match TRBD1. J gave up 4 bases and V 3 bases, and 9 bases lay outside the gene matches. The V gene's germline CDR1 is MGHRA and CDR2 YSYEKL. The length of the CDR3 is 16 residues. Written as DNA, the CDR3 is TGCGCCAGCAGCCATAGACAGGGGGTTTTGGTCACTGAAGCTTTCTTT. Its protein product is CASSHRQGVLVTEAFF.